This T cell receptor (beta chain) was found in a study of OX40 agonist ivuxolimab in advanced cancers. Patients were ruled out by autoimmune disease history or systemic immunosuppression. Blood specimens came from baseline, cycle 4 day 1, and cycle 7 day 1. Assay used: immunoSEQ multiplex PCR; TCRdb lists only in-frame clones, some missing. The sample includes just over 95,000 clones, 90% of them seen just once. Germline loops: CDR1 SGHRS, CDR2 YFSETQ. V lost 4 bases, J lost 12 bases, and 20 bases lay in between. The CDR3 consists of 14 residues. The sequence was obtained from an adult with an advanced solid tumor such as melanoma, head and neck, liver or kidney cancer. V and J are TRBV5-1 and TRBJ2-1; tentative D call: TRBD1 (6 bases). The source was CD4+ or CD8+ T cells sorted from blood, collected in a trial of the OX40 agonist ivuxolimab. The CDR3 DNA sequence: TGCGCCAGCAGCCCGACAGGAACTACAATGGTGCAGTTCTTC. Translating gives CASSPTGTTMVQFF.